Listed below are T cell receptor beta chains from one sample, sequenced in a study of blood T cell repertoires in COVID-19. The table came from immunoSEQ multiplex PCR; TCRdb's copy has only in-frame clones and leaves some out. The sample has 200,000 to 300,000 clones, roughly nine tenths seen once. The sample taken for sequencing was peripheral blood. The receptors derive from a woman in her sixties or seventies who had recovered from COVID-19. Both conserved end residues are trimmed from each CDR3. A D gene is named only where the DNA matches it firmly.

TRBJ1-4	.	TRBV24-1	ATRSGGRDEKLF
TRBJ2-3	.	TRBV6-2/TRBV6-3	ASSYGVSGGTDTQY
TRBJ2-5	TRBD1	TRBV3-1/TRBV3-2	ASGRTGGAGETQY
TRBJ2-1	TRBD2	TRBV5-1	ASSYRDYTSYNEQF
TRBJ1-4	.	TRBV7-8	ASSLIGNEKLF
TRBJ2-3	.	TRBV6-5	ASSYRQTDTQY
TRBJ2-7	.	TRBV10-3	AISSQGSEQY
TRBJ2-2	.	TRBV5-1	ASSLEGHGSFTGELF
TRBJ1-4	.	TRBV9	ASSVAPGKDEKLF
TRBJ2-3	.	TRBV28	ASSLGTETTGTQY
TRBJ1-3	.	TRBV28	ASNILGLGNTIY
TRBJ2-7	.	TRBV15	ATSRDSP
TRBJ1-5	.	TRBV19	ASSIWGGVGNQPQH
TRBJ2-2	.	TRBV24-1	ATSDLRLTTGELF
TRBJ2-2	TRBD2	TRBV6-2/TRBV6-3	ASSKPLGLAGGYNTGELF
TRBJ2-1	.	TRBV21-1	ASSKRASEQF
TRBJ2-7	.	TRBV4-1	ASSPDSRSYEQY
TRBJ2-5	TRBD2	TRBV7-9	ASSVTSGGGETQY
TRBJ1-1	TRBD1	TRBV18	ASSPRRQGAEAF
TRBJ2-2	.	TRBV7-3	ASSFYDTGELF
TRBJ2-5	.	TRBV5-5	ASSSPREGETQY
TRBJ2-7	.	TRBV6-5	ASRGGAYEQY
TRBJ2-7	TRBD1	TRBV5-8	ASSSDRGLYEQY
TRBJ1-5	.	TRBV2	ASSERSTTQPQH
TRBJ2-5	TRBD2	TRBV6-4	ASRPGLAGGGEETQY
TRBJ2-2	TRBD1	TRBV7-2	ASIQTGTGGAGELF
TRBJ2-3	TRBD2	TRBV7-2	ASSLVVGGTTDTQY
TRBJ1-1	.	TRBV14	ASSQEEPNTEAF
TRBJ2-3	TRBD2	TRBV5-6	ASSAVAGTDTQY
TRBJ1-4	.	TRBV11-2	ASSLVRGGPRLF
TRBJ2-3	.	TRBV6-5	ASSSGADTQY
TRBJ2-7	TRBD1	TRBV11-3	ASSPHLDRPYEQY
TRBJ2-7	.	TRBV4-1	ASSQWQGTYEQY
TRBJ1-1	TRBD1	TRBV5-6	ASSTTGAHTEAF
TRBJ2-3	TRBD2	TRBV29-1	SAGTSGTSTDTQY
TRBJ2-5	TRBD1	TRBV11-1	ASSWDRSGETQY
TRBJ2-3	.	TRBV27	ASSRYTDTQY
TRBJ2-5	.	TRBV10-3	AIRTGAQETQY
TRBJ1-4	.	TRBV7-9	ASSVAGFEKLF
TRBJ1-1	.	TRBV18	ASSPRAGDMNTEAF
TRBJ1-2	.	TRBV7-2	ASSQRKGTGGYT
TRBJ2-5	.	TRBV5-1	ASSFPGSEETQY
TRBJ2-2	TRBD2	TRBV9	ASSPRGLAGKTGELF
TRBJ1-6	.	TRBV10-3	AIGGSNSPLH
TRBJ2-3	TRBD2	TRBV24-1	ATSEWTSGSQY
TRBJ2-5	TRBD2	TRBV7-8	ASSTRGGRVEY
TRBJ1-3	.	TRBV5-4	ASSFQGLSGNTIY
TRBJ1-1	.	TRBV6-1	ASSEGLVGEAF
TRBJ2-3	.	TRBV7-6	ASSLERGAPTDTQY
TRBJ1-1	.	TRBV5-6	ASSLAVWGSNTEAF
TRBJ1-5	.	TRBV6-5	ASSYSPRNQPQH
TRBJ1-1	TRBD1	TRBV2	ASSDPMTPDRRHTEAF
TRBJ2-6	.	TRBV5-4	AMETGIPSGANVLT
TRBJ1-6	TRBD1	TRBV5-1	ASHSGVPTGGPYNSPLH
TRBJ2-2	TRBD1	TRBV5-4	ASSLPQGRNTGELF
TRBJ1-5	TRBD1	TRBV7-9	ASSPWTGGNQPQH
TRBJ2-3	TRBD2	TRBV18	ASSRLAGGPGDTQY